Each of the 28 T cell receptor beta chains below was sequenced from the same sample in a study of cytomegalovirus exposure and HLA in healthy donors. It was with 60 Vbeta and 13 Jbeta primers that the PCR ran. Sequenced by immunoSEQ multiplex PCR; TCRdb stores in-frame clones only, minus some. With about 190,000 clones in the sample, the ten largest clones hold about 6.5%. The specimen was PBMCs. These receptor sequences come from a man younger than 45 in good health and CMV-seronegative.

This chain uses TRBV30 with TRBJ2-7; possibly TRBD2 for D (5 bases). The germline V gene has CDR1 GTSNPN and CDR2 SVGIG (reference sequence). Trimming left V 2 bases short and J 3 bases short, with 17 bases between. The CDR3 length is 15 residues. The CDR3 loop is CAWSPIWESNYEQYF. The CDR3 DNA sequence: TGTGCCTGGAGTCCGATTTGGGAGTCGAACTACGAGCAGTACTTC. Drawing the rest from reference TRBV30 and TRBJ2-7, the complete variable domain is SQTIHQWPATLVQPVGSPLSLECTVEGTSNPNLYWYRQAAGRGLQLLFYSVGIGQISSEVPQNLSASRPQDRQFILSSKKLLLSDSGFYLCAWSPIWESNYEQYFGPGTRLTVT.

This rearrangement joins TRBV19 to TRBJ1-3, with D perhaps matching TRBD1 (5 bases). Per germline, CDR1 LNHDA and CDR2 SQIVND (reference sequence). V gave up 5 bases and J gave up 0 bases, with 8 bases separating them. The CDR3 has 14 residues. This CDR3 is CASSQQASGNTIYF. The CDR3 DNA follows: TGTGCCAGTAGTCAACAGGCCTCTGGAAACACCATATATTTT.

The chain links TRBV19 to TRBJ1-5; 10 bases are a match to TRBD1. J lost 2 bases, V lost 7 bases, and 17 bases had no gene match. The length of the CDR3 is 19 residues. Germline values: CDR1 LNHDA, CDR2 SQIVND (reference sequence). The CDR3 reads CASTYRPGTGVSGNQPQHF. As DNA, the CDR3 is TGTGCCAGTACCTACCGCCCCGGGACAGGGGTTTCAGGCAATCAGCCCCAGCATTTT.

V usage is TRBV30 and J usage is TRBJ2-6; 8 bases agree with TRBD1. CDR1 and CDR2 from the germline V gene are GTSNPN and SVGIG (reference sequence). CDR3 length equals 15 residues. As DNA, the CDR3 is TGTGCATCGACAGGGGACGTCTCTGGGGCCAACGTCCTGACTTTC. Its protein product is CASTGDVSGANVLTF.

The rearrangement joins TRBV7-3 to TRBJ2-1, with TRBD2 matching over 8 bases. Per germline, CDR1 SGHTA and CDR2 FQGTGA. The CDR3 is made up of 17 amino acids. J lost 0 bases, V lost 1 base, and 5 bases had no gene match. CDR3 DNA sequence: TGTGCCAGCAGCTTAATGGCGGGAGGCCCCTCCTACAATGAGCAGTTCTTC. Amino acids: CASSLMAGGPSYNEQFF.

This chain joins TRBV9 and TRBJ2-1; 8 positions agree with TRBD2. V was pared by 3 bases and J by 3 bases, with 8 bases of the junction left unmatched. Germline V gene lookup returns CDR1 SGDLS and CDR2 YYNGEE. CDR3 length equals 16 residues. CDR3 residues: CASSAPPAGVYNEQFF. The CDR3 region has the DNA TGTGCCAGCAGCGCCCCTCCAGCGGGGGTCTACAATGAGCAGTTCTTC.

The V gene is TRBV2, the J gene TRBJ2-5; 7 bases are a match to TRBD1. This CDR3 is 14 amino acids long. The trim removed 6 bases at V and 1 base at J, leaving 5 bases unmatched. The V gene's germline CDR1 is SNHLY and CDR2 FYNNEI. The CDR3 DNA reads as TGTGCCAGCAGCCCGACAGGGTTCCAAGAGACCCAGTACTTC. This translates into CASSPTGFQETQYF.

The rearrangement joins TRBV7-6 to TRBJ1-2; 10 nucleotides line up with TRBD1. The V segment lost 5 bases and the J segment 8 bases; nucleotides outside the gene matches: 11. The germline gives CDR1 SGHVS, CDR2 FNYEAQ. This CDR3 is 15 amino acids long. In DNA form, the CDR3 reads TGTGCCAGCAGCCCCCTGACAGGGGGCTTCGAAGGCTACACCTTC. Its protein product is CASSPLTGGFEGYTF.

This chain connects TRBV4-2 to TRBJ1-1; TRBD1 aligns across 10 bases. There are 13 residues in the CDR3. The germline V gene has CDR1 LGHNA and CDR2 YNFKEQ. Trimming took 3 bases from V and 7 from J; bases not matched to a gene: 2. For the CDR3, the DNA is TGTGCCAGCAGCCAGGGACAGGGGCTTGAAGCTTTCTTT. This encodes CASSQGQGLEAFF.

DNA for the CDR3: TGTGCCAGCAGCCCTCCTCGGACAGGGACCTACGAGCAGTACTTC. Its translation: CASSPPRTGTYEQYF. V and J are TRBV11-2 and TRBJ2-7, with TRBD1 identical over 8 bases. Germline V lookup: CDR1 SGHAT, CDR2 FQNNGV. V lost 5 bases to trimming and J lost 2 bases; unmatched junction nucleotides: 8. The CDR3 consists of 15 residues. Combining the CDR3 with reference TRBV11-2 and TRBJ2-7 gives the whole variable domain EAGVAQSPRYKIIEKRQSVAFWCNPISGHATLYWYQQILGQGPKLLIQFQNNGVVDDSQLPKDRFSAERLKGVDSTLKIQPAKLEDSAVYLCASSPPRTGTYEQYFGPGTRLTVT.

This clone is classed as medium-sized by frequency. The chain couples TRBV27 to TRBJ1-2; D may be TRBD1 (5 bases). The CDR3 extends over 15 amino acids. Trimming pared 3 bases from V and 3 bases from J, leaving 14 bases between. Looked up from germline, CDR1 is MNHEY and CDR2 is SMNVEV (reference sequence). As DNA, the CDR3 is TGTGCCAGCAGTTTGGGGCAGGGTGGTCACTATGGCTACACCTTC. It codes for CASSLGQGGHYGYTF.

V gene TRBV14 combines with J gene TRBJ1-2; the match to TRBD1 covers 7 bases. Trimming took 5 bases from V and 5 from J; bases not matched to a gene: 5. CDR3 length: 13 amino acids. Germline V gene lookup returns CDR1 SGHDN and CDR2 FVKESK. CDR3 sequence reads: CASSGDRVYGYTF. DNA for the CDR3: TGTGCCAGCAGCGGAGACAGGGTATATGGCTACACCTTC.

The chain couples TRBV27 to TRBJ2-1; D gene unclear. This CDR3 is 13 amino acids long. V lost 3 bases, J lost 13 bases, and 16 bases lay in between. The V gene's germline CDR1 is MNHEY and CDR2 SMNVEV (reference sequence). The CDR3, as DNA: TGTGCCAGCAGTTTGAAGGAATGGGCAGAACAGTTCTTC. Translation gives CASSLKEWAEQFF.

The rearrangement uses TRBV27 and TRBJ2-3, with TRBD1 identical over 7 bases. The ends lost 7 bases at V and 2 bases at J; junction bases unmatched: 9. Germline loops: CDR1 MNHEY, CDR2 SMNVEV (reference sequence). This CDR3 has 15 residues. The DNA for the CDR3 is TGTGCCAGCACCCGACTGGGACAGAACACAGATACGCAGTATTTT. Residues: CASTRLGQNTDTQYF.

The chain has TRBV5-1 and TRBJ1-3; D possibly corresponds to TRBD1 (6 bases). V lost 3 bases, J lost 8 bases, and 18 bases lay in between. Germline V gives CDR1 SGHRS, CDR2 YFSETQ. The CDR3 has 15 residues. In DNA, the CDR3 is TGCGCCAGCAGCTCGACCGGGACACTGGGTGACACCATATATTTT. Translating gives CASSSTGTLGDTIYF.

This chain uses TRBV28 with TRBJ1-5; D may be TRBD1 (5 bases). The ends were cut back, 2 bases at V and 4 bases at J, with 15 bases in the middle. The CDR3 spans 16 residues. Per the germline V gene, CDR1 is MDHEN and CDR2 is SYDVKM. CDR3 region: CASSLLGQGRNQPQHF. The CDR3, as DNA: TGTGCCAGCAGTTTACTGGGGCAGGGTAGAAATCAGCCCCAGCATTTT.

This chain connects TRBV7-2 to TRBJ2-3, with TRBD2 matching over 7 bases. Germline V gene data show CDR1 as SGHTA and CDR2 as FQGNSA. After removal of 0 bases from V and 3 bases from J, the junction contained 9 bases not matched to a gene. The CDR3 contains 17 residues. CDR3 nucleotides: TGTGCCAGCAGCTTAGCGTTCGGCGGGAGCCAAACAGATACGCAGTATTTT. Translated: CASSLAFGGSQTDTQYF.

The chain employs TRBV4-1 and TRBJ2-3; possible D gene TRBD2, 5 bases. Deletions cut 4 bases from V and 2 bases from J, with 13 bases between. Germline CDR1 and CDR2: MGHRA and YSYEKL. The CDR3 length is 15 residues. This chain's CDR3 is CASSPDHGNTDTQYF. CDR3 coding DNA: TGCGCCAGCAGCCCGGACCACGGGAACACAGATACGCAGTATTTT.

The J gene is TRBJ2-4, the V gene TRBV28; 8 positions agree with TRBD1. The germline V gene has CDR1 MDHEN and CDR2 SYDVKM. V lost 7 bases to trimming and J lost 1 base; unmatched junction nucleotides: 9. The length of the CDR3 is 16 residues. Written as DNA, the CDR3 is TGTGCCAGCACTACCTGGACAGGGTGGGCCAAAAACATTCAGTACTTC. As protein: CASTTWTGWAKNIQYF.

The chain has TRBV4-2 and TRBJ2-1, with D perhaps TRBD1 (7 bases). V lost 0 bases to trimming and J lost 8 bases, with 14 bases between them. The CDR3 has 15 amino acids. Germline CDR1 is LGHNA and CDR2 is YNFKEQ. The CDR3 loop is CASSQEGGGGYEQFF. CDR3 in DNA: TGTGCCAGCAGCCAAGAAGGAGGAGGGGGCTATGAGCAGTTCTTC.

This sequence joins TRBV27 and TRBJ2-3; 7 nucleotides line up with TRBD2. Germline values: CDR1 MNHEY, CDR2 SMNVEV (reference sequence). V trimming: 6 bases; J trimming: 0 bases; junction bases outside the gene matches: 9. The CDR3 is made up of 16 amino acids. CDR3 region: CASRAPGGGSTDTQYF. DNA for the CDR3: TGTGCCAGCAGGGCTCCGGGGGGAGGTAGCACAGATACGCAGTATTTT.

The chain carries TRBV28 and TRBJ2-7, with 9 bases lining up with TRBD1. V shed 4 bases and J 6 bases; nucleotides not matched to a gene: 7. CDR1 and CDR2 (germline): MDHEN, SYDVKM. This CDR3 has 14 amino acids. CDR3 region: CASSYRDRVSEQYF. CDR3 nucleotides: TGTGCCAGCAGTTACCGGGACAGGGTAAGCGAGCAGTACTTC.

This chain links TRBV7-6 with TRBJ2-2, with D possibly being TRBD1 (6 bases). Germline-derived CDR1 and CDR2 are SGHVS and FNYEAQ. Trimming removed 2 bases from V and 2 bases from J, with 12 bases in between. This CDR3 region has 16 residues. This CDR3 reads CASSLWSQGNTGELFF. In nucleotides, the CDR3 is TGTGCCAGCAGCTTATGGTCACAGGGAAACACCGGGGAGCTGTTTTTT.

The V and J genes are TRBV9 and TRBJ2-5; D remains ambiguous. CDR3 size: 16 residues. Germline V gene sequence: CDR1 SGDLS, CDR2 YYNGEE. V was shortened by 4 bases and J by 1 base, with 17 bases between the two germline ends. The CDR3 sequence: CASSPQRRRSQETQYF. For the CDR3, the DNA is TGTGCCAGCAGCCCCCAACGACGGCGGTCCCAAGAGACCCAGTACTTC.

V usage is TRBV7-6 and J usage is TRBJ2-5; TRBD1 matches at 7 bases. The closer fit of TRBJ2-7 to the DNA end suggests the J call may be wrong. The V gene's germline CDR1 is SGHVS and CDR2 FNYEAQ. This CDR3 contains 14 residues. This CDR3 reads CASSLKGQNYEQYF. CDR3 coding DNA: TGTGCCAGCAGCTTAAAGGGACAGAATTACGAGCAGTACTTC.

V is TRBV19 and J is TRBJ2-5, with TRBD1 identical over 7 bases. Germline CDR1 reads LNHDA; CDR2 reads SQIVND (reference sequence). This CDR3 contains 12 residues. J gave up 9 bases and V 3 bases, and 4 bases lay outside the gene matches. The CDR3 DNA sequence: TGTGCCAGTAGTATCCCCGACAGGGCCCAGTACTTC. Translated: CASSIPDRAQYF.

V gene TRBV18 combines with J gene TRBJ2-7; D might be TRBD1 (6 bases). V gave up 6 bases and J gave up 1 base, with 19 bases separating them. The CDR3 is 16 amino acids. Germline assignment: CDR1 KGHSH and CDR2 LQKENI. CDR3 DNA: TGTGCCAGCTCCCCGAAGACAGGAGGACGATCCTACGAGCAGTACTTC. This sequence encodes CASSPKTGGRSYEQYF.

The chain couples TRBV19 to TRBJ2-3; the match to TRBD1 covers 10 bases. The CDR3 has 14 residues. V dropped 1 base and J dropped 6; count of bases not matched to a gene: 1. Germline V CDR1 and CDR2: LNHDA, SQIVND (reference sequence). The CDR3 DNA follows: TGTGCCAGTAGTATAGGACAGGGGGCGGATACGCAGTATTTT. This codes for CASSIGQGADTQYF.